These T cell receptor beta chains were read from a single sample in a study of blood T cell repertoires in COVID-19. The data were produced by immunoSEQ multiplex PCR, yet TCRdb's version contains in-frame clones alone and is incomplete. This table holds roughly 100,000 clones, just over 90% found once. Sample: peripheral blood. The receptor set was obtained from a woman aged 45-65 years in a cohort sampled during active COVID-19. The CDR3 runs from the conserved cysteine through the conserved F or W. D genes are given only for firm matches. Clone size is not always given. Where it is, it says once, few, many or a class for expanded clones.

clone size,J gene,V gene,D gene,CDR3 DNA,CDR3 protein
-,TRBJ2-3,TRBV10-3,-,TGTGCCATCAGTGGGGGACTGACTATCACAGATACGCAGTATTTT,CAISGGLTITDTQYF
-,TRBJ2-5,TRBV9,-,TGTGCCAGCAGCGTAGGAGGCAGGGGCCAAGAGACCCAGTACTTC,CASSVGGRGQETQYF
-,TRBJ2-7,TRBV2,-,TGTGCCCTACTACCCAGCGGGTCCTACGAGCAGTACTTC,CALLPSGSYEQYF
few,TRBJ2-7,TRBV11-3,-,TGTGCCAGCAGCTTATCGCCTAACTACGAGCAGTACTTC,CASSLSPNYEQYF
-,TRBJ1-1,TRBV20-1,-,TGCAGTGCTCCCCTTAACACTGAAGCTTTCTTT,CSAPLNTEAFF
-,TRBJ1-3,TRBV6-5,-,TGTGCCAGCAGCCGAACGACTCACTCTGGAAACACCATATATTTT,CASSRTTHSGNTIYF
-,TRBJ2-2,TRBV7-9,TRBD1,TGTGCCAGCAACCCGACAGGGAAGAACACCGGGGAGCTGTTTTTT,CASNPTGKNTGELFF
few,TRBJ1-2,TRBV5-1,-,TGCGCCAGCAGCTTGGATACAGGGACCTACACCTTC,CASSLDTGTYTF
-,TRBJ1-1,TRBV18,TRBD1,TGTGCCAGCTCACTTCAGGACAGGGGAGAAACTGAAGCTTTCTTT,CASSLQDRGETEAFF
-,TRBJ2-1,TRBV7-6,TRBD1,TGTGCCAGCAGCTTAGGTCAGGGGGCCTACAATGAGCAGTTCTTC,CASSLGQGAYNEQFF
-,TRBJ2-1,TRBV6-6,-,TGTGCCAGCAGTCCGGGACATAAACTTCAGAAGTCCTACAATGAGCAGTTCTTC,CASSPGHKLQKSYNEQFF
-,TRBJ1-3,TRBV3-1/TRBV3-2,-,TGTGCCAGCAGCCAAGGTCAGGGTTATGGAAACACCATATATTTT,CASSQGQGYGNTIYF